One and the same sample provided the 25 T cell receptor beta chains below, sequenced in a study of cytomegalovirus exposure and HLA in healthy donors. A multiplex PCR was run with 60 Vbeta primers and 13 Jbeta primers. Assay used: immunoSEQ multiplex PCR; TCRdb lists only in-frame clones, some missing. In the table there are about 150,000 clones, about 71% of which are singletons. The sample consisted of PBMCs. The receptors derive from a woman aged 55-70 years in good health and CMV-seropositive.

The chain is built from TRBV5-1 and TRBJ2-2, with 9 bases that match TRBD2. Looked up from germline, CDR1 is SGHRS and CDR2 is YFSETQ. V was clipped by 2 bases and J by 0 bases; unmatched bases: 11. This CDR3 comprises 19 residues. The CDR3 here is CASSLPWREGGPNTGELFF. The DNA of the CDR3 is TGCGCCAGCAGCTTACCCTGGCGGGAGGGGGGCCCGAACACCGGGGAGCTGTTTTTT.

Written as DNA, the CDR3 is TGCGCCAGCAGCTTGGGGGACAGGAACACTGAAGCTTTCTTT. It is translated as CASSLGDRNTEAFF. The gene calls are TRBV5-1 and TRBJ1-1; 7 bases agree with TRBD1. Germline loops: CDR1 SGHRS, CDR2 YFSETQ. The CDR3 loop spans 14 amino acids. Unmatched junction bases numbered 0, after V lost 0 bases and J lost 1 base.

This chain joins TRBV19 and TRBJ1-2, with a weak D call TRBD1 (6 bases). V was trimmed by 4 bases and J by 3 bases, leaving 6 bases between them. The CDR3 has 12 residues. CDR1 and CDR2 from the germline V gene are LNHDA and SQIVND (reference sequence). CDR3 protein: CASSTGDYGYTF. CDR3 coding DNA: TGTGCCAGTAGTACAGGGGACTATGGCTACACCTTC.

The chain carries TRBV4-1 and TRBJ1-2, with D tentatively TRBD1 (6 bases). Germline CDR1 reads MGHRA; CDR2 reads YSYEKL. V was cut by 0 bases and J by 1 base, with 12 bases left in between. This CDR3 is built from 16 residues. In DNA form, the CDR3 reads TGCGCCAGCAGCCAAGAGACAGGCCCCTATAACTATGGCTACACCTTC. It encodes CASSQETGPYNYGYTF.

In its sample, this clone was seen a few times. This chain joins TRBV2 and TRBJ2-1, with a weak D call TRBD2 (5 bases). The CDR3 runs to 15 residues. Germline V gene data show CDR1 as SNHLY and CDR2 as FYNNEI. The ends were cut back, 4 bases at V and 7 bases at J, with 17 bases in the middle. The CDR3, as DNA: TGTGCCAGCAGTGTATTCCGGGCGACGGGAAATGAGCAGTTCTTC. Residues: CASSVFRATGNEQFF. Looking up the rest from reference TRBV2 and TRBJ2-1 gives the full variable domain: EPEVTQTPSHQVTQMGQEVILRCVPISNHLYFYWYRQILGQKVEFLVSFYNNEISEKSEIFDDQFSVERPDGSNFTLKIRSTKLEDSAMYFCASSVFRATGNEQFFGPGTRLTVL.

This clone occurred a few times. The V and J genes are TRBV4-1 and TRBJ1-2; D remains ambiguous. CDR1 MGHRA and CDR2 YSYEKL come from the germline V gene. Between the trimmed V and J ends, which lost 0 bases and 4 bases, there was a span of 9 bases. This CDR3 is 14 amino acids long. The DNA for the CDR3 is TGCGCCAGCAGCCAAGAAGGAACAGTCTATGGCTACACCTTC. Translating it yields CASSQEGTVYGYTF.

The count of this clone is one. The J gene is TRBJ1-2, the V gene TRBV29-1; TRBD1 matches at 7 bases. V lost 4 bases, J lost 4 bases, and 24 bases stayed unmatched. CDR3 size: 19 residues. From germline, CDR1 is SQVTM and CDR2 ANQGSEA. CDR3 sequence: CSVAVGGSLGGLESYGYTF. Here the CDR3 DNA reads TGCAGCGTTGCGGTGGGTGGAAGTCTAGGGGGCTTGGAGAGCTATGGCTACACCTTC.

The CDR3 region is CASRYGQGTDEQFF. The CDR3 bases are TGCGCCAGCAGGTACGGACAGGGCACGGACGAGCAGTTCTTC. The chain combines TRBV5-1 with TRBJ2-1, with 8 bases identical to TRBD1. Germline trimming cut 5 bases from V and 10 bases from J; bases unmatched to any gene: 11. The germline V gene has CDR1 SGHRS and CDR2 YFSETQ. CDR3 length: 14 amino acids.

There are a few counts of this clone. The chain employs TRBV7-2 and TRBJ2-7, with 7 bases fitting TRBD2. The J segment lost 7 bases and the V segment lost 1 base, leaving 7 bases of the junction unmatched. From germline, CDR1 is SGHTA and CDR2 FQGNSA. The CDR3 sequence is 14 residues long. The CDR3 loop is CASSLGDYKLEQYF. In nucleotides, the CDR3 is TGTGCCAGCAGCTTAGGGGACTATAAACTTGAGCAGTACTTC.

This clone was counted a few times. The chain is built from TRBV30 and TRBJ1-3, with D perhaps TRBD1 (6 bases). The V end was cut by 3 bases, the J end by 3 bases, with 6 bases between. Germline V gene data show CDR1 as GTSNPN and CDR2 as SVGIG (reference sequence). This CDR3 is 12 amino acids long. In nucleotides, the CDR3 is TGTGCCTGGAGGGACAGTGGAAACACCATATATTTT. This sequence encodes CAWRDSGNTIYF.

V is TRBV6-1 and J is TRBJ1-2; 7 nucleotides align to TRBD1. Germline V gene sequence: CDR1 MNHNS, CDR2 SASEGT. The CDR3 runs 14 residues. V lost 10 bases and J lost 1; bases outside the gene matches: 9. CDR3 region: CATWGQLLNYGYTF. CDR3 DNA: TGTGCCACGTGGGGACAGCTCCTTAACTATGGCTACACCTTC.

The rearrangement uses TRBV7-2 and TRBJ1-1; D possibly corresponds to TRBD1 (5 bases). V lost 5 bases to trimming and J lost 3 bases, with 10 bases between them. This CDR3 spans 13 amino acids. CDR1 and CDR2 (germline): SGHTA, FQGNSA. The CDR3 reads CASSTRADTEAFF. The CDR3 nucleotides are TGTGCCAGCAGCACCAGGGCGGACACTGAAGCTTTCTTT.

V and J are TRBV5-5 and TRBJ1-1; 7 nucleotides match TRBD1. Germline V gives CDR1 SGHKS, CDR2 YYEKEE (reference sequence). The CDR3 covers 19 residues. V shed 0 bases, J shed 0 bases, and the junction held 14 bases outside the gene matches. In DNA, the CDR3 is TGTGCCAGCAGCTTGGCCCCCCGACAGGGTTTCCGCATGAACACTGAAGCTTTCTTT. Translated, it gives CASSLAPRQGFRMNTEAFF.

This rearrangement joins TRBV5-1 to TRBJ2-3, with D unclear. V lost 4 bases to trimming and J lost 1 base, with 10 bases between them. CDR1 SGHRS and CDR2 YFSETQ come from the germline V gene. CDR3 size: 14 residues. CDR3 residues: CASSETGGTDTQYF. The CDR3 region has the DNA TGCGCCAGCAGCGAGACGGGTGGCACAGATACGCAGTATTTT.

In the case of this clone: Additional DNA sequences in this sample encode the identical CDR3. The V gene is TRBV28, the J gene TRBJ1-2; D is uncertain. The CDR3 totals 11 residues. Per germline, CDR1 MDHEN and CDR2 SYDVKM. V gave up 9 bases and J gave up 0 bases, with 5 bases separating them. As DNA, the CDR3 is TGTGCCAGTAACTCTAACTATGGCTACACCTTC. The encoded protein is CASNSNYGYTF.

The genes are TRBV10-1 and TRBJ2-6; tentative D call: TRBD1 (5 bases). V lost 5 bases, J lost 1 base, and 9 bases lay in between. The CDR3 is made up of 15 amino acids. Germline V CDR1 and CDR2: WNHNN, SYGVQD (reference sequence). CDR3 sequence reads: CASSPQGSGANVLTF. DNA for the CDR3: TGCGCCAGCAGTCCCCAGGGTTCTGGGGCCAACGTCCTGACTTTC.

CDR3 DNA: TGCGCCAGCAGCCTAACAGGGGCCCGGGGGGAGACCCAGTACTTC. Translating gives CASSLTGARGETQYF. The J gene is TRBJ2-5, the V gene TRBV5-1; a possible D gene is TRBD1 (7 bases). The CDR3 consists of 15 residues. V dropped 4 bases and J dropped 5 bases, with 18 bases sitting between them. Germline CDR1 and CDR2: SGHRS and YFSETQ.

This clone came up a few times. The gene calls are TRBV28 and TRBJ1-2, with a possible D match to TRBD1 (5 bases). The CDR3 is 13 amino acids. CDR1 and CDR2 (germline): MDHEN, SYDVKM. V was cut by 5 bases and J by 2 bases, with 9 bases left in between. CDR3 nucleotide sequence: TGTGCCAGCAGTACTGGGGGGAACTATGGCTACACCTTC. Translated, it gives CASSTGGNYGYTF.

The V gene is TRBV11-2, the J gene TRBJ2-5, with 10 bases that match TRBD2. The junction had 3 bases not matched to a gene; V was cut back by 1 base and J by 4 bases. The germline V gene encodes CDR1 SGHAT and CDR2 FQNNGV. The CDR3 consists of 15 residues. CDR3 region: CASSLVVAGGETQYF. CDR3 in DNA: TGTGCCAGCAGCTTAGTCGTAGCGGGAGGAGAGACCCAGTACTTC.

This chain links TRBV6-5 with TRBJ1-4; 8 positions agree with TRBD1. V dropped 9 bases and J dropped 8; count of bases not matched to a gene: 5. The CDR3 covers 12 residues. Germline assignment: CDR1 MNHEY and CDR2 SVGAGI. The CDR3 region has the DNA TGTGCCAGTTCCAGGGGGCAAGAAAAACTGTTTTTT. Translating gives CASSRGQEKLFF.

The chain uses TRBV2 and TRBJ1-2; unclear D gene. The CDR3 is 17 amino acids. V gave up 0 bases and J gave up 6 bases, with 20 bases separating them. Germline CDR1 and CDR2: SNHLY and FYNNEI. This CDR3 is CASSEALPMIRGDGYTF. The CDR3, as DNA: TGTGCCAGCAGTGAAGCGCTTCCCATGATAAGAGGTGATGGCTACACCTTC.

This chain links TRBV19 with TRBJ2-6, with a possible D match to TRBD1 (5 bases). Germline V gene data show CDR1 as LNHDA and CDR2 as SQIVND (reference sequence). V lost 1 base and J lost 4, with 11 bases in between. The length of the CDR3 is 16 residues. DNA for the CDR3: TGTGCCAGTAGTATAGTAGGGGCGGAAGGGGCCAACGTCCTGACTTTC. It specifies CASSIVGAEGANVLTF.

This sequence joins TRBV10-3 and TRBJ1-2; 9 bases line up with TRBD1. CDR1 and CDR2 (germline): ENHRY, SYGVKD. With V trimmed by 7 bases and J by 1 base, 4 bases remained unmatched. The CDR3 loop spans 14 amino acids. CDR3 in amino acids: CAIMKGQGNYGYTF. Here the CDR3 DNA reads TGTGCCATCATGAAGGGACAGGGTAACTATGGCTACACCTTC.

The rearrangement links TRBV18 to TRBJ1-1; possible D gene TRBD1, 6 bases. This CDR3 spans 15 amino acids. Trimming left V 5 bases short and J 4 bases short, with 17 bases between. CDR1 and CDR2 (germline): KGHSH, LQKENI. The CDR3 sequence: CASSRGLADGTEAFF. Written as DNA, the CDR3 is TGTGCCAGCTCAAGGGGGTTGGCCGACGGCACTGAAGCTTTCTTT.

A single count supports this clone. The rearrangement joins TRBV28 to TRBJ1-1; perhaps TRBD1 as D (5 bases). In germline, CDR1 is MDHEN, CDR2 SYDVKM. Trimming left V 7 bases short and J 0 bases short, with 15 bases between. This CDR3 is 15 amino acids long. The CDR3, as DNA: TGTGCCAGCACCTCTGTCGGGGGTCTGAACACTGAAGCTTTCTTT. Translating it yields CASTSVGGLNTEAFF.